A selection of T cell receptor beta chains follows, all from one sample in a study of T cells in Graves' hyperthyroidism and ophthalmopathy. TCRdb redid the calling of the multiplex PCR reads with MiXCR, one entry per CDR3 protein. The profile shows around 300,000 distinct CDR3 sequences, about 16% of them singletons. What was sequenced was blood. The receptors were gathered from a woman in her fifties or sixties with Graves' hyperthyroidism that later progressed to Graves' ophthalmopathy. Both conserved end residues are part of each CDR3. Fields, in order: clone size, D gene, J gene, V gene, CDR3 DNA, CDR3 protein. The D gene is left open where the match is weak. The size entry is marked missing in some rows and otherwise reads once, few, many or a size class.

size: many; D: -; J: TRBJ2-7; V: TRBV19; DNA: TGTGCCAGTAGTATAAGTTCTGGTACGGCCTACGAGCAGTACTTC; CDR3: CASSISSGTAYEQYF
size: -; D: -; J: TRBJ2-5; V: TRBV20-1; DNA: TGCAGTGCTAGTTCCACTACTCAAGGGACCCAGTACTTC; CDR3: CSASSTTQGTQYF
size: -; D: TRBD1; J: TRBJ2-6; V: TRBV5-4; DNA: TGTGCCAGCAGCGGCCGGGACAGGGTCTTCTCTGGGGCCAACGTCCTGACTTTC; CDR3: CASSGRDRVFSGANVLTF
size: many; D: -; J: TRBJ2-1; V: TRBV12-3/TRBV12-4; DNA: TGTGCCAGCCTAGGTGCCCCCCACAATGAGCAGTTCTTC; CDR3: CASLGAPHNEQFF
size: many; D: -; J: TRBJ2-5; V: TRBV28; DNA: TGTGCCAGCAGTACCCAACAGGACCCCCAAGAGACCCAGTACTTC; CDR3: CASSTQQDPQETQYF
size: many; D: -; J: TRBJ1-5; V: TRBV7-9; DNA: TGTGCCAGCAGCTTTGGGCATCCCAATCAGCCCCAGCATTTT; CDR3: CASSFGHPNQPQHF
size: many; D: TRBD2; J: TRBJ2-7; V: TRBV3-1; DNA: TGTGCCAGCAGCCTTTCTAGCGGTGGTATGGAGCAGTACTTC; CDR3: CASSLSSGGMEQYF
size: many; D: -; J: TRBJ2-5; V: TRBV3-1; DNA: TGTGCCAGCAGCCATAGCCCTCGTCAAGAGACCCAGTACTTC; CDR3: CASSHSPRQETQYF
size: many; D: -; J: TRBJ2-7; V: TRBV7-3; DNA: TGTGCCAGCAGCTTATATCAGGATTCCCACGAGCAGTACTTC; CDR3: CASSLYQDSHEQYF
size: -; D: -; J: TRBJ1-2; V: TRBV5-1; DNA: TGCGCCAGCAGCTCGGAACTGGATCTTGACATACGGGATGGCTACACCTTC; CDR3: CASSSELDLDIRDGYTF
size: -; D: -; J: TRBJ2-5; V: TRBV5-1; DNA: TGCGCCAGCGGGGGGACCCCTCCAGAGACCCAGTACTTC; CDR3: CASGGTPPETQYF
size: -; D: -; J: TRBJ2-1; V: TRBV6-1; DNA: TGTGCCAGCAGGCAACAGGGACCAGACAATGAGCAGTTCTTC; CDR3: CASRQQGPDNEQFF
size: many; D: TRBD1; J: TRBJ2-7; V: TRBV3-1; DNA: TGTGCCAGCAGCCGAGGGACAGGGGACTACGAGCAGTACTTC; CDR3: CASSRGTGDYEQYF
size: many; D: -; J: TRBJ2-3; V: TRBV11-2; DNA: TGTGCCAGCAGCTTATGGAACCTGGGCACAGATACGCAGTATTTT; CDR3: CASSLWNLGTDTQYF
size: few; D: -; J: TRBJ1-5; V: TRBV6-1; DNA: TGTGCCAGCAGTGAAGGTTACACCTATAGCGATCAGCCCCAGCATTTT; CDR3: CASSEGYTYSDQPQHF
size: few; D: -; J: TRBJ2-2; V: TRBV20-1; DNA: TGCAGTGCCGCCGACAATATTCTTACTGGAGTGTTTTTT; CDR3: CSAADNILTGVFF
size: many; D: TRBD1; J: TRBJ1-1; V: TRBV11-1; DNA: TGTGCCAGCAGCTTAGCAGGGGGCGGTGAAGCTTTCTTT; CDR3: CASSLAGGGEAFF
size: many; D: TRBD1; J: TRBJ1-3; V: TRBV12-3/TRBV12-4; DNA: TGTGCCAGCAGTCCCGGACAGGGCTTCCCTACCTTAAACACCATATATTTT; CDR3: CASSPGQGFPTLNTIYF
size: -; D: -; J: TRBJ2-7; V: TRBV5-1; DNA: TGCGCCAGCAGCTTGTTCCTAGGGACCGGGAGCTCCTACGAGCAGTACTTC; CDR3: CASSLFLGTGSSYEQYF
size: many; D: -; J: TRBJ2-3; V: TRBV12-3/TRBV12-4; DNA: TGTGCCAGCAGTTCGGGGGAGGCCACAGATACGCAGTATTTT; CDR3: CASSSGEATDTQYF
size: many; D: TRBD1; J: TRBJ1-1; V: TRBV28; DNA: TGTGCCAGCAGTTTAAGCTGGGCAGGGGGGGAAACTGAAGCTTTCTTT; CDR3: CASSLSWAGGETEAFF
size: once; D: TRBD2; J: TRBJ2-3; V: TRBV20-1; DNA: TGCAGTGCTAAAGAATCCGGACTAGCGGATACGCAGTATTTT; CDR3: CSAKESGLADTQYF
size: many; D: TRBD1; J: TRBJ2-7; V: TRBV20-1; DNA: TGCAGTGCCTCCGGGACAGGGGAGCACCACGAGCAGTACTTC; CDR3: CSASGTGEHHEQYF
size: many; D: TRBD2; J: TRBJ2-2; V: TRBV20-1; DNA: TGCAGTGCTAGAGATTCCGGGACTAGCGGGGCGGGGCGGGAGCTGTTTTTT; CDR3: CSARDSGTSGAGRELFF
size: few; D: TRBD1; J: TRBJ1-5; V: TRBV20-1; DNA: TGCAGTATCCGGACAGGGCTGATTAATCAGCCCCAGCATTTT; CDR3: CSIRTGLINQPQHF
size: many; D: -; J: TRBJ1-1; V: TRBV12-3/TRBV12-4; DNA: TGTGCCAGCAGTTCGTGGCGGGAGGGCGGCACTGAAGCTTTCTTT; CDR3: CASSSWREGGTEAFF
size: few; D: -; J: TRBJ1-6; V: TRBV5-6; DNA: TGTGCCAGTCAAGAATACTATAATTCACCCCTCCACTTT; CDR3: CASQEYYNSPLHF
size: few; D: -; J: TRBJ1-1; V: TRBV15; DNA: TGTGCCACCAGCACAGAGAACACTGAAGCTTTCTTT; CDR3: CATSTENTEAFF
size: many; D: -; J: TRBJ2-7; V: TRBV20-1; DNA: TGCAGTGCGGACGGGGGCGGGACCTACGAGCAGTACTTC; CDR3: CSADGGGTYEQYF
size: many; D: -; J: TRBJ2-3; V: TRBV20-1; DNA: TGCAGTGCTACGCGGTGGGGCGGGGAAGAACAAAGCACAGATACGCAGTATTTT; CDR3: CSATRWGGEEQSTDTQYF
size: many; D: TRBD2; J: TRBJ2-5; V: TRBV18; DNA: TGTGCCAGCTCACCACTTATCGGGAGGGCCAGGGAGACCCAGTACTTC; CDR3: CASSPLIGRARETQYF
size: -; D: TRBD2; J: TRBJ2-1; V: TRBV13; DNA: TGTGCCAGCAGCCTTCTCCTAGCGGGAGGGCCGGTGTTCTTC; CDR3: CASSLLLAGGPVFF
size: few; D: TRBD1; J: TRBJ1-5; V: TRBV19; DNA: TGTGCCAGCAGTGGACAGGGTGGCCAGCCCCAGCATTTT; CDR3: CASSGQGGQPQHF
size: many; D: -; J: TRBJ1-1; V: TRBV30; DNA: TGTGCCTGGAGTCCGGGCCACACCAGGTCTGAAGCTTTCTTT; CDR3: CAWSPGHTRSEAFF
size: many; D: -; J: TRBJ2-7; V: TRBV2; DNA: TGTGCCAGCAGTGAATGGTTAGAACCCTCCTACGAGCAGTACTTC; CDR3: CASSEWLEPSYEQYF
size: few; D: -; J: TRBJ1-3; V: TRBV20-1; DNA: TGCAGTGCTAGAGACTACTCATTCAGTCTCTCTGGAAACACCATATATTTT; CDR3: CSARDYSFSLSGNTIYF
size: -; D: -; J: TRBJ1-1; V: TRBV20-1; DNA: TGCAGCGCCACAGGGATCACTGAAGCTTTCTTT; CDR3: CSATGITEAFF
size: many; D: -; J: TRBJ2-1; V: TRBV7-9; DNA: TGTGCCAGCGCGAGCAGTCCCCATGAGCAGTTCTTC; CDR3: CASASSPHEQFF
size: many; D: -; J: TRBJ2-1; V: TRBV20-1; DNA: TGCAGTGCTAGTAGCTGGGCCCGTATCGATGAGCAGTTCTTC; CDR3: CSASSWARIDEQFF